The present TCR beta chain was sequenced within a study of blood T cells in healthy people across ages. Germline V gene data show CDR1 as SQVTM and CDR2 as ANQGSEA. The ends were cut back, 6 bases at V and 0 bases at J, with 14 bases in the middle. The CDR3 totals 15 residues. Combining a sample-barcoded 5' primer with a J-beta primer mix, a second PCR ran for 7 to 11 cycles. TCRdb fed the 5' RACE reads into MiXCR, producing one record per CDR3 protein. The sample lists around 1,000,000 distinct CDR3 sequences, about 25% occurring once. The same data also contributed to another study, on T cells of mothers and their children.

This clonotype was obtained from a girl aged 2 to 10 in good health. The chain recombines TRBV29-1 with TRBJ2-2; D gene unclear. Sample: blood. In nucleotides, the CDR3 is TGCAGCGTCCTCGACATAAATGCGAACACCGGGGAGCTGTTTTTT. Its translation: CSVLDINANTGELFF.